This TCR beta chain stems from a study of T cells in women clearing cervical HPV infection. Study findings and constraints: Associations may precede or follow infection; HPV-specific or memory T cells were not isolated. Repertoire richness, not evenness, was significantly elevated in CIN3+ cases versus controls. Controls had more TRBV6-7 (0.16%) than cases (roughly 0.11%).

The CDR3 contains 14 residues. J lost 1 base, V lost 4 bases, and 4 bases had no gene match. CDR1 and CDR2 (germline): MNHNS, SASEGT. As to this clone: Its antigen is still unknown. With the read ending 3 residues before the CDR3 end, the germline J gene is used to fill in that end.

Repertoires were generated with immunoSEQ multiplex PCR, while TCRdb's copy carries only in-frame clones and drops some. Its clone listing holds 46,000 or so clones. The chain carries TRBV6-1 and TRBJ2-7, with TRBD1 identical over 7 bases. The clonotype comes from a woman between 18 and 75 years old with a cervical HPV16 infection that either progressed to CIN3+ or cleared (not recorded which). Material for sequencing was blood buffy coat. The CDR3 loop is CASSGGGPSYEQYF. Incomplete CDR3 DNA: TGTGCCAGCAGTGGAGGGGGCCCATCCTACGAG.